Listed below are T cell receptor beta chains from one sample, sequenced in a study of T-cell memory formation after mild COVID-19. MiXCR was run by TCRdb on the 5' RACE reads, yielding one entry per CDR3 protein. The sample contains approximately 150,000 distinct CDR3 sequences, about 5.7% of which appear only once. What was sequenced was PBMCs or a T cell subset sorted from them (not recorded which). The receptors were sampled from an adult woman who had mild COVID-19 (a few samples of this study predate the infection). Cell type and time point are not known. CDR3s include the opening cysteine and the closing phenylalanine or tryptophan. The order of the fields is clone size, J gene, D gene, V gene, CDR3 protein, CDR3 DNA. The D gene is left open where the match is weak. Clone size is stated in some rows and not others, as once, few, many or a class when expanded.

clone_size: many; j_call: TRBJ2-3; d_call: TRBD2; v_call: TRBV5-1; cdr3_aa: CASSSQGTSGNTDTQYF; cdr3_nt: TGCGCCAGCAGCTCTCAGGGGACTAGCGGAAACACAGATACGCAGTATTTT
clone_size: many; j_call: TRBJ2-7; d_call: TRBD2; v_call: TRBV24-1; cdr3_aa: CATASGGAYEQYF; cdr3_nt: TGTGCCACCGCCTCGGGAGGGGCGTACGAGCAGTACTTC
clone_size: few; j_call: TRBJ1-2; d_call: TRBD1; v_call: TRBV27; cdr3_aa: CASSVSGTGPSYTF; cdr3_nt: TGTGCCAGCAGTGTTTCCGGGACAGGTCCTTCCTACACCTTC
clone_size: many; j_call: TRBJ2-1; d_call: .; v_call: TRBV10-3; cdr3_aa: CAISKKSDPSYNEQFF; cdr3_nt: TGTGCCATCAGTAAAAAGTCTGACCCCTCCTACAATGAGCAGTTCTTC
clone_size: .; j_call: TRBJ2-3; d_call: .; v_call: TRBV6-5; cdr3_aa: CASRRGVTDTQYF; cdr3_nt: TGTGCCAGCAGGCGCGGGGTCACAGATACGCAGTATTTT
clone_size: few; j_call: TRBJ2-2; d_call: .; v_call: TRBV7-3; cdr3_aa: CASSPSRERSNTGELFF; cdr3_nt: TGTGCCAGCAGCCCGTCACGCGAACGATCGAACACCGGGGAGCTGTTTTTT
clone_size: few; j_call: TRBJ1-2; d_call: TRBD1; v_call: TRBV5-1; cdr3_aa: CASSSIEQRQGYGYTF; cdr3_nt: TGCGCCAGCAGTTCCATTGAACAACGACAGGGTTATGGCTACACCTTC
clone_size: .; j_call: TRBJ2-1; d_call: .; v_call: TRBV5-4; cdr3_aa: CASSSVGGLYNEQFF; cdr3_nt: TGTGCCAGCAGCTCAGTCGGGGGTTTGTACAATGAGCAGTTCTTC
clone_size: .; j_call: TRBJ1-5; d_call: TRBD1; v_call: TRBV19; cdr3_aa: CASSESPGQGNQPQHF; cdr3_nt: TGTGCCAGTAGCGAATCCCCGGGACAGGGCAATCAGCCCCAGCATTTT
clone_size: few; j_call: TRBJ1-1; d_call: .; v_call: TRBV29-1; cdr3_aa: CSVEGRRPNTEAFF; cdr3_nt: TGCAGCGTTGAAGGACGGCGACCGAACACTGAAGCTTTCTTT
clone_size: many; j_call: TRBJ2-7; d_call: TRBD2; v_call: TRBV5-1; cdr3_aa: CASSFREASYEQYF; cdr3_nt: TGCGCCAGCAGCTTTCGGGAGGCCTCCTACGAGCAGTACTTC
clone_size: .; j_call: TRBJ1-5; d_call: .; v_call: TRBV12-3/TRBV12-4; cdr3_aa: CASSPRGHKNQPQHF; cdr3_nt: TGTGCCAGCAGCCCCCGGGGGCACAAAAATCAGCCCCAGCATTTT
clone_size: .; j_call: TRBJ1-6; d_call: .; v_call: TRBV6-4; cdr3_aa: CASRAEAASYNSPLHF; cdr3_nt: TGTGCCAGCAGGGCAGAGGCGGCTTCCTATAATTCACCCCTCCACTTT
clone_size: few; j_call: TRBJ2-1; d_call: .; v_call: TRBV27; cdr3_aa: CATRRGGGGAGHEQFF; cdr3_nt: TGTGCCACCAGACGTGGAGGGGGCGGGGCTGGCCATGAGCAGTTCTTC
clone_size: .; j_call: TRBJ1-1; d_call: .; v_call: TRBV5-1; cdr3_aa: CASSFGQPNTEAFF; cdr3_nt: TGCGCCAGCAGCTTCGGACAGCCCAACACTGAAGCTTTCTTT
clone_size: many; j_call: TRBJ2-1; d_call: .; v_call: TRBV20-1; cdr3_aa: CSAPNLHNEQFF; cdr3_nt: TGCAGTGCTCCAAACTTGCATAATGAGCAGTTCTTC
clone_size: .; j_call: TRBJ2-7; d_call: TRBD1; v_call: TRBV12-3/TRBV12-4; cdr3_aa: CATQTGGGYEQYF; cdr3_nt: TGTGCCACACAAACAGGGGGCGGGTACGAGCAGTACTTC
clone_size: few; j_call: TRBJ2-2; d_call: .; v_call: TRBV11-2; cdr3_aa: CASSLDQAGRTGELFF; cdr3_nt: TGTGCCAGCAGCTTAGATCAAGCAGGGCGCACCGGGGAGCTGTTTTTT
clone_size: .; j_call: TRBJ2-3; d_call: .; v_call: TRBV20-1; cdr3_aa: CSARGLASSTDTQYF; cdr3_nt: TGCAGTGCTAGGGGCCTGGCGTCTAGCACAGATACGCAGTATTTT
clone_size: many; j_call: TRBJ2-1; d_call: TRBD2; v_call: TRBV5-1; cdr3_aa: CASSSQMGLAGGREQFF; cdr3_nt: TGCGCCAGCAGCTCCCAGATGGGGCTAGCGGGGGGACGAGAGCAGTTCTTC
clone_size: few; j_call: TRBJ2-5; d_call: .; v_call: TRBV24-1; cdr3_aa: CATSDSSGRQETQYF; cdr3_nt: TGTGCCACCAGTGATTCTTCCGGCAGGCAAGAGACCCAGTACTTC
clone_size: .; j_call: TRBJ2-7; d_call: TRBD1; v_call: TRBV11-3; cdr3_aa: CASSSGQGYSYEQYF; cdr3_nt: TGTGCCAGCAGCTCCGGACAGGGGTATTCGTACGAGCAGTACTTC
clone_size: .; j_call: TRBJ1-4; d_call: .; v_call: TRBV5-1; cdr3_aa: CASSLDPDSATNEKLFF; cdr3_nt: TGCGCCAGCAGCTTGGACCCAGACAGTGCAACTAATGAAAAACTGTTTTTT
clone_size: .; j_call: TRBJ2-1; d_call: TRBD2; v_call: TRBV24-1; cdr3_aa: CATSDGTSGKVANEQFF; cdr3_nt: TGTGCCACCAGTGACGGGACTAGCGGGAAAGTCGCCAATGAGCAGTTCTTC
clone_size: .; j_call: TRBJ2-1; d_call: TRBD2; v_call: TRBV24-1; cdr3_aa: CATSDSLAGGRNEQFF; cdr3_nt: TGTGCCACCAGTGATTCACTAGCGGGGGGGAGAAATGAGCAGTTCTTC
clone_size: many; j_call: TRBJ2-1; d_call: TRBD2; v_call: TRBV15; cdr3_aa: CATRTSGRGRGNEQFF; cdr3_nt: TGTGCCACCCGGACTAGCGGGAGGGGCAGGGGCAATGAGCAGTTCTTC
clone_size: few; j_call: TRBJ2-5; d_call: TRBD2; v_call: TRBV5-1; cdr3_aa: CASSSSAAGGYETQYF; cdr3_nt: TGCGCCAGCAGCTCATCCGCGGCGGGGGGTTATGAGACCCAGTACTTC
clone_size: .; j_call: TRBJ2-7; d_call: TRBD1; v_call: TRBV6-2/TRBV6-3; cdr3_aa: CASFRDRDHEQYF; cdr3_nt: TGTGCCAGCTTCCGGGACAGGGACCACGAGCAGTACTTC
clone_size: many; j_call: TRBJ2-7; d_call: .; v_call: TRBV4-3; cdr3_aa: CASSLLTGPTYEQYF; cdr3_nt: TGCGCCAGCAGCCTCCTGACAGGTCCTACCTACGAGCAGTACTTC
clone_size: few; j_call: TRBJ1-1; d_call: .; v_call: TRBV12-3/TRBV12-4; cdr3_aa: CASSLRGISTEAFF; cdr3_nt: TGTGCCAGCAGTTTAAGAGGGATTTCCACTGAAGCTTTCTTT
clone_size: many; j_call: TRBJ2-7; d_call: .; v_call: TRBV18; cdr3_aa: CASSPRETSYEQYF; cdr3_nt: TGTGCCAGCTCACCCCGGGAAACCTCCTACGAGCAGTACTTC
clone_size: few; j_call: TRBJ2-1; d_call: TRBD2; v_call: TRBV6-1; cdr3_aa: CASRAGVSYNEQFF; cdr3_nt: TGTGCCAGCAGAGCGGGAGTCTCCTACAATGAGCAGTTCTTC
clone_size: many; j_call: TRBJ1-1; d_call: TRBD1; v_call: TRBV7-8; cdr3_aa: CASSPRGVVLTYAEAFF; cdr3_nt: TGTGCCAGCAGCCCCAGGGGGGTGGTTCTTACGTACGCTGAAGCTTTCTTT
clone_size: .; j_call: TRBJ2-7; d_call: TRBD2; v_call: TRBV20-1; cdr3_aa: CSARTSGRAYEQYF; cdr3_nt: TGCAGTGCACGAACTAGCGGGAGGGCCTACGAGCAGTACTTC
clone_size: .; j_call: TRBJ2-5; d_call: .; v_call: TRBV27; cdr3_aa: CASSFDERETQYF; cdr3_nt: TGTGCCAGCAGTTTTGATGAGCGAGAGACCCAGTACTTC
clone_size: many; j_call: TRBJ2-1; d_call: TRBD2; v_call: TRBV4-1; cdr3_aa: CASSQATAGGRKQFF; cdr3_nt: TGCGCCAGCAGCCAAGCGACGGCGGGAGGCAGGAAGCAGTTCTTC
clone_size: few; j_call: TRBJ2-2; d_call: TRBD1; v_call: TRBV5-5; cdr3_aa: CASSFRTGRNTGELFF; cdr3_nt: TGTGCCAGCAGCTTCAGGACAGGGCGGAACACCGGGGAGCTGTTTTTT
clone_size: .; j_call: TRBJ1-6; d_call: .; v_call: TRBV6-2/TRBV6-3; cdr3_aa: CASLRSPYNSPLHF; cdr3_nt: TGTGCCAGCTTAAGGTCGCCCTATAATTCACCCCTCCACTTT
clone_size: few; j_call: TRBJ1-2; d_call: .; v_call: TRBV7-9; cdr3_aa: CASSTEIANYGYTF; cdr3_nt: TGTGCCAGCAGCACGGAGATAGCTAACTATGGCTACACCTTC
clone_size: .; j_call: TRBJ1-1; d_call: .; v_call: TRBV18; cdr3_aa: CASSPLDAGGTEAFF; cdr3_nt: TGTGCCAGCTCACCACTGGACGCGGGAGGTACTGAAGCTTTCTTT
clone_size: many; j_call: TRBJ2-1; d_call: .; v_call: TRBV5-1; cdr3_aa: CASSLAGVHEQFF; cdr3_nt: TGCGCCAGCAGCTTGGCAGGGGTTCATGAGCAGTTCTTC
clone_size: .; j_call: TRBJ1-5; d_call: .; v_call: TRBV20-1; cdr3_aa: CSVEAGANQPQHF; cdr3_nt: TGCAGTGTCGAGGCGGGGGCAAATCAGCCCCAGCATTTT
clone_size: many; j_call: TRBJ2-2; d_call: .; v_call: TRBV6-5; cdr3_aa: CASRPQGRTGELFF; cdr3_nt: TGTGCCAGCAGACCACAGGGGAGGACCGGGGAGCTGTTTTTT
clone_size: .; j_call: TRBJ2-5; d_call: .; v_call: TRBV5-1; cdr3_aa: CASSPGGGGETQYF; cdr3_nt: TGCGCCAGCAGCCCGGGCGGAGGGGGAGAGACCCAGTACTTC
clone_size: .; j_call: TRBJ2-5; d_call: .; v_call: TRBV5-4; cdr3_aa: CASSYRTHPGGETQYF; cdr3_nt: TGTGCCAGCAGCTACCGGACCCACCCTGGCGGAGAGACCCAGTACTTC
clone_size: many; j_call: TRBJ2-7; d_call: .; v_call: TRBV7-2; cdr3_aa: CASSLLEALSEQYF; cdr3_nt: TGTGCCAGCAGCTTGCTAGAGGCCCTCTCCGAGCAGTACTTC
clone_size: .; j_call: TRBJ1-2; d_call: TRBD1; v_call: TRBV4-2; cdr3_aa: CASSQVHPNGGQAFGYTF; cdr3_nt: TGTGCCAGCAGCCAAGTACACCCAAACGGGGGACAGGCATTCGGCTACACCTTC
clone_size: many; j_call: TRBJ2-4; d_call: .; v_call: TRBV11-2; cdr3_aa: CASSPLVGWNIQYF; cdr3_nt: TGTGCCAGCAGCCCCCTGGTGGGGTGGAACATTCAGTACTTC
clone_size: many; j_call: TRBJ2-3; d_call: .; v_call: TRBV5-1; cdr3_aa: CASSSGLITDTQYF; cdr3_nt: TGCGCCAGCAGCTCGGGACTGATCACAGATACGCAGTATTTT
clone_size: .; j_call: TRBJ2-7; d_call: TRBD1; v_call: TRBV5-1; cdr3_aa: CASSFGQGSEQYF; cdr3_nt: TGCGCCAGCAGCTTTGGACAGGGCAGCGAGCAGTACTTC
clone_size: many; j_call: TRBJ2-7; d_call: TRBD1; v_call: TRBV7-2; cdr3_aa: CASSLENRGPSYEQYF; cdr3_nt: TGTGCCAGCAGCTTAGAGAACAGGGGGCCTTCCTACGAGCAGTACTTC
clone_size: few; j_call: TRBJ1-1; d_call: TRBD1; v_call: TRBV5-1; cdr3_aa: CASSLYAANYRGNTEAFF; cdr3_nt: TGCGCCAGCAGCTTGTACGCGGCTAACTACAGGGGGAACACTGAAGCTTTCTTT
clone_size: many; j_call: TRBJ1-5; d_call: .; v_call: TRBV5-5; cdr3_aa: CASSWRGVRQPQHF; cdr3_nt: TGTGCCAGCAGCTGGAGGGGGGTACGGCAGCCCCAGCATTTT
clone_size: many; j_call: TRBJ2-7; d_call: .; v_call: TRBV15; cdr3_aa: CATSSLGKTYEQYF; cdr3_nt: TGTGCCACCAGCAGCCTAGGGAAGACCTACGAGCAGTACTTC
clone_size: few; j_call: TRBJ2-2; d_call: TRBD1; v_call: TRBV7-9; cdr3_aa: CASSWRRTGWAGELFF; cdr3_nt: TGTGCCAGCAGCTGGCGACGGACAGGGTGGGCCGGGGAGCTGTTTTTT
clone_size: many; j_call: TRBJ2-2; d_call: .; v_call: TRBV20-1; cdr3_aa: CSASSETNTGELFF; cdr3_nt: TGCAGTGCTTCTAGCGAGACGAACACCGGGGAGCTGTTTTTT